The 28 T cell receptor beta chains below all came from one sample that was sequenced in a study of hypomethylating agent response in myelodysplastic syndrome. Clones were read by immunoSEQ multiplex PCR, and TCRdb kept only the in-frame ones, dropping some. The sample yields approximately 6,000 clones, roughly 90% seen once. Here the sequenced sample was bone marrow, taken before or after starting hypomethylating agent treatment for myelodysplastic syndrome (not recorded which). Every receptor here comes from a human donor with myelodysplastic syndrome.

The chain has TRBV11-2 and TRBJ2-7; no reliable D call. CDR1 is SGHAT, CDR2 FQNNGV, per germline. V lost 0 bases and J lost 5, with 11 bases in between. The CDR3 sequence is 14 residues long. DNA of the CDR3: TGTGCCAGCAGCTTAGACCCTCAGGTCCACGAGCAGTACGTC. Encoded protein: CASSLDPQVHEQYV.

The chain couples TRBV7-8 to TRBJ2-3, with D perhaps given as TRBD1 or TRBD2 (5 bases each). Trimming pared 5 bases from V and 2 bases from J, leaving 11 bases between. There are 14 residues in the CDR3. Germline loops: CDR1 SGHVS, CDR2 FQNEAQ. DNA of the CDR3: TGTGCCAGCAGCCCCGGGACGAACACAGATACGCAGTATTTT. The encoded protein is CASSPGTNTDTQYF.

This chain joins TRBV6-1 and TRBJ2-7; 9 bases line up with TRBD1. After removal of 6 bases from V and 5 bases from J, the junction contained 8 bases not matched to a gene. Per germline, CDR1 MNHNS and CDR2 SASEGT. The CDR3 runs 14 residues. CDR3 in amino acids: CASSVTGGMDEQYV. CDR3 sequence (DNA): TGTGCCAGCAGCGTAACAGGGGGCATGGACGAGCAGTACGTC.

The sample holds one count of this clone. The chain joins TRBV28 to TRBJ2-7; tentative D call: TRBD1 (6 bases). Germline V CDR1 and CDR2: MDHEN, SYDVKM. This CDR3 contains 15 residues. V dropped 4 bases and J dropped 3 bases, with 16 bases sitting between them. The CDR3 region is CASSWPGQGLYEQYV. The CDR3 DNA follows: TGTGCCAGCAGTTGGCCAGGGCAGGGGCTCTACGAGCAGTACGTC.

The V call is TRBV28, the J call TRBJ1-2; a possible D gene is TRBD1 (6 bases). There are 14 residues in the CDR3. The germline V gene has CDR1 MDHEN and CDR2 SYDVKM. V lost 3 bases to trimming and J lost 8 bases, with 16 bases between them. The CDR3 DNA reads TGTGCCAGCAGTTTTGCCCCAACAGGGTTCGGCTACACCTTC. Its translation: CASSFAPTGFGYTF.

The gene calls are TRBV7-8 and TRBJ2-3; D gene uncertain. V lost 4 bases and J 2 bases, leaving 7 bases between the germline ends. This CDR3 is 13 amino acids long. Germline CDR1 is SGHVS and CDR2 is FQNEAQ. CDR3 sequence (DNA): TGTGCCAGCAGCTCCGGAGTCACAGATACGCAGTATTTT. This gives the protein CASSSGVTDTQYF.

The rearrangement uses TRBV9 and TRBJ1-2; D may be TRBD1 (5 bases). The V gene lost 1 base and the J gene lost 8 bases, with 15 bases spanning the gap. Germline V gene sequence: CDR1 SGDLS, CDR2 YYNGEE. The CDR3 consists of 14 residues. CDR3 loop: CASSVSQGLGGYTF. In nucleotides, the CDR3 is TGTGCCAGCAGCGTAAGTCAGGGACTGGGAGGCTACACCTTC.

The chain employs TRBV5-1 and TRBJ1-3; 9 positions match TRBD1. The trim removed 0 bases at V and 7 bases at J, leaving 2 bases unmatched. From germline, CDR1 is SGHRS and CDR2 YFSETQ. The CDR3 length is 14 residues. CDR3 amino acids: CASSLEGTGNTIYF. CDR3 coding DNA: TGCGCCAGCAGCTTGGAAGGGACAGGGAACACCATATATTTT.

The CDR3 DNA is TGTGCCAGCAGCTCCCTGGCTAGGGGAAACGGGGAGCTGTTTTTT. Translated: CASSSLARGNGELFF. The V gene is TRBV7-2, the J gene TRBJ2-2; D perhaps matches TRBD1 (5 bases). This CDR3 has 15 residues. The V and J ends lost 4 bases and 7 bases respectively, with 16 bases between them. Germline V gene sequence: CDR1 SGHTA, CDR2 FQGNSA.

This chain's CDR3 is CASSELGGDLYEQYF. In DNA, the CDR3 is TGTGCCAGCAGTGAACTGGGGGGGGACCTCTACGAGCAGTACTTC. This rearrangement joins TRBV25-1 to TRBJ2-7; 7 nucleotides line up with TRBD2. Germline values: CDR1 MGHDK, CDR2 SYGVNS. V gave up 2 bases and J gave up 3 bases; unmatched junction bases: 7. The CDR3 length is 15 residues.

V is TRBV2 and J is TRBJ1-3; perhaps TRBD1 as D (6 bases). This CDR3 is 14 amino acids long. Germline lookup yields CDR1 SNHLY and CDR2 FYNNEI. V lost 6 bases to trimming and J lost 4 bases, with 13 bases between them. CDR3 sequence reads: CASRAGVNGNTIYF. The CDR3 DNA follows: TGTGCCAGCAGGGCAGGGGTAAACGGAAACACCATATATTTT.

The CDR3 sequence: CASSLRGSEGYEQYF. DNA of the CDR3: TGTGCCAGCAGCCTTCGGGGATCCGAGGGTTACGAGCAGTACTTC. This chain connects TRBV9 to TRBJ2-7; tentatively, D is TRBD2 (5 bases). The CDR3 loop spans 15 amino acids. V lost 4 bases and J 4 bases, leaving 18 bases between the germline ends. In germline, CDR1 is SGDLS, CDR2 YYNGEE.

This chain joins TRBV5-1 and TRBJ2-1; no reliable D call. The germline V and J ends were trimmed by 4 bases and 6 bases, with 23 bases remaining between them. CDR1 is SGHRS and CDR2 is YFSETQ in the germline V gene. This CDR3 is built from 17 residues. The CDR3 bases are TGCGCCAGCAGCCTTGAAGGGCTCCCTCCGTCGGGCAATGAGCAGTTCTTC. It encodes CASSLEGLPPSGNEQFF.

CDR3 sequence reads: CASSLTGQNNSPLHF. The CDR3 DNA reads TGTGCCAGCAGCCTCACCGGACAGAATAATTCACCCCTCCACTTT. The rearrangement uses TRBV9 and TRBJ1-6, with D maybe TRBD1 (6 bases). The CDR3 loop spans 15 amino acids. V lost 4 bases to trimming and J lost 5 bases, with 13 bases between them. Germline CDR1 reads SGDLS; CDR2 reads YYNGEE.

V and J are TRBV6-1 and TRBJ1-5, with unresolved D. This CDR3 contains 16 residues. V was cut by 2 bases and J by 4 bases, with 15 bases left in between. Germline V gene lookup returns CDR1 MNHNS and CDR2 SASEGT. This CDR3 is CASSEPRDGWNQPQHF. The CDR3 bases are TGTGCCAGCAGTGAACCGAGGGATGGTTGGAATCAGCCCCAGCATTTT.

V usage is TRBV5-1 and J usage is TRBJ1-6; 8 bases align to TRBD1. Germline CDR1 and CDR2: SGHRS and YFSETQ. This CDR3 contains 15 residues. V was pared by 3 bases and J by 7 bases, with 6 bases of the junction left unmatched. The CDR3 nucleotides are TGCGCCAGCAGCTCCCGGACAGGGCCAAATTCACCCCTCCACTTT. This gives the protein CASSSRTGPNSPLHF.

The chain combines TRBV6-1 with TRBJ1-1; TRBD1 is a possible D gene (5 bases). V dropped 2 bases and J dropped 4 bases, with 17 bases sitting between them. Germline loops: CDR1 MNHNS, CDR2 SASEGT. This CDR3 comprises 16 residues. The CDR3 reads CASSEFYLGGVTEAFF. The CDR3 DNA is TGTGCCAGCAGTGAATTTTATCTCGGGGGGGTCACTGAAGCTTTCTTT.

The rearrangement links TRBV2 to TRBJ1-2; 10 bases are a match to TRBD1. The CDR3 runs 14 residues. The V and J ends lost 6 bases and 6 bases, in that order; junction bases with no gene match: 7. The germline CDR1 and CDR2 sequences are SNHLY and FYNNEI. CDR3 DNA sequence: TGTGCCAGCAGCCAGACAGGGGGCGACGATGGCTACACCTTC. Translation: CASSQTGGDDGYTF.

The gene calls are TRBV7-9 and TRBJ1-1, with D uncertain. Trimming removed 1 base from V and 0 bases from J, with 3 bases in between. There are 13 residues in the CDR3. Germline V gives CDR1 SEHNR, CDR2 FQNEAQ (reference sequence). CDR3 in amino acids: CASSLDLNTEAFF. The CDR3 DNA reads as TGTGCCAGCAGCTTAGATCTGAACACTGAAGCTTTCTTT.

The rearrangement links TRBV19 to TRBJ1-5; maybe TRBD1 (6 bases). Trimming removed 3 bases from V and 7 bases from J, with 19 bases in between. The CDR3 is made up of 16 amino acids. CDR1 and CDR2 from the germline V gene are LNHDA and SQIVND (reference sequence). Here the CDR3 DNA reads TGTGCCAGTAGTATTAAGAAGGGGGGCGCACGGCAGCCCCAGCATTTT. It yields the protein CASSIKKGGARQPQHF. Combining the CDR3 with reference TRBV19 and TRBJ1-5 gives the whole variable domain DGGITQSPKYLFRKEGQNVTLSCEQNLNHDAMYWYRQDPGQGLRLIYYSQIVNDFQKGDIAEGYSVSREKKESFPLTVTSAQKNPTAFYLCASSIKKGGARQPQHFGDGTRLSIL.

This sequence joins TRBV10-3 and TRBJ2-1; D not certain. Trimming cost V 5 bases and J 7 bases, with 6 bases left between them. This CDR3 comprises 11 residues. Germline assignment: CDR1 ENHRY and CDR2 SYGVKD. CDR3 nucleotide sequence: TGTGCCATCAGTTCTGGTAATGAGCAGTTCTTC. Residues: CAISSGNEQFF.

CDR3 DNA sequence: TGTGCCAGCAGTGAAATGGGGGACCTCCCATTACGGTATTTT. Amino acid sequence: CASSEMGDLPLRYF. This chain links TRBV2 with TRBJ2-3, with D possibly being TRBD1 or TRBD2 (5 bases each). The CDR3 covers 14 residues. Germline loops: CDR1 SNHLY, CDR2 FYNNEI. Trimming took 2 bases from V and 14 from J, leaving 20 bases between them.

The chain employs TRBV19 and TRBJ2-5; 8 bases map to TRBD2. This CDR3 has 14 amino acids. The trim removed 3 bases at V and 5 bases at J, leaving 5 bases unmatched. Germline values: CDR1 LNHDA, CDR2 SQIVND (reference sequence). CDR3 in DNA: TGTGCCAGTAGTATCGGGGGGGGGTACGAGACCCAGTACTTC. Amino acid sequence: CASSIGGGYETQYF.

V gene TRBV6-6 combines with J gene TRBJ1-2; 9 nucleotides agree with TRBD1. V was pared by 10 bases and J by 4 bases, with 4 bases of the junction left unmatched. The CDR3 has 12 residues. Germline V gene lookup returns CDR1 MNHNY and CDR2 SVGAGI (reference sequence). In DNA, the CDR3 is TGTGCCACGACAGGGGGGTTCTATGGCTACACCTTC. Translation gives CATTGGFYGYTF.

This clone was observed once. The chain employs TRBV10-2 and TRBJ1-5; D remains unclear. V lost 2 bases and J 2 bases, leaving 4 bases between the germline ends. The CDR3 is 13 residues long. Looked up from germline, CDR1 is WSHSY and CDR2 is SAAADI. The CDR3 sequence is CASSEIGNQPQHF. The CDR3 DNA reads as TGCGCCAGCAGTGAGATTGGCAATCAGCCCCAGCATTTT.

This rearrangement joins TRBV4-3 to TRBJ1-2; D gene unclear. Trimming took 1 base from V and 2 from J, leaving 14 bases between them. The CDR3 totals 16 residues. Germline values: CDR1 LGHNA, CDR2 YSLEER. CDR3 loop: CASSQGAGLANYGYTF. The DNA of the CDR3 is TGCGCCAGCAGCCAAGGGGCTGGGTTAGCGAACTATGGCTACACCTTC.

The chain links TRBV6-1 to TRBJ1-2; perhaps TRBD1 as D (6 bases). From germline, CDR1 is MNHNS and CDR2 SASEGT. The V end lost 5 bases, the J end lost 2 bases, and 15 bases lay between the germline ends. This CDR3 has 15 residues. CDR3 amino acids: CASSSDGQYNYGYTF. The CDR3, as DNA: TGTGCCAGCAGTTCGGATGGACAGTACAACTATGGCTACACCTTC.

The rearrangement links TRBV9 to TRBJ1-6; 8 bases align to TRBD1. Germline loops: CDR1 SGDLS, CDR2 YYNGEE. This CDR3 contains 16 residues. Trimming at V came to 4 bases and at J to 7 bases, leaving 10 bases not matched to a gene. CDR3 protein: CASSSPSQGANSPLHF. The CDR3 DNA follows: TGTGCCAGCAGCTCCCCATCCCAGGGGGCGAATTCACCCCTCCACTTT.